This T cell receptor beta chain was observed in a study of blood T cell repertoires in COVID-19. Study as a whole: Samples came from the United States, Italy and Spain, spanning acute and convalescent COVID-19. PBMCs, B-cell-depleted T cells, or T cells were the source of the cDNA or gDNA that made up the material.

In Seattle, patients joined the study during active infection and were tracked longitudinally. A few counts support this clone. Some clones are missing from TCRdb's copy, which holds only in-frame ones; the method was immunoSEQ multiplex PCR. The table lists 50,000 to 80,000 clones, 88% of them singletons. V gave up 4 bases and J gave up 4 bases, with 6 bases separating them. Germline V gives CDR1 WNHNN, CDR2 SYGVQD (reference sequence). The CDR3 length is 12 residues. The sample taken for sequencing was peripheral blood. This sequence joins TRBV10-1 and TRBJ2-3; TRBD1 is a possible D gene (6 bases). The TCR originated in a woman aged 55 to 70 with COVID-19, enrolled during active disease. CDR3 bases: TGCGCCAGCAGTGGACAGGCAGATACGCAGTATTTT. Translating it yields CASSGQADTQYF.